This T cell receptor beta chain appears in the sequencing data of a study of T-cell memory formation after mild COVID-19. With regard to this clonotype: Its antigen remains unknown.

The V gene's germline CDR1 is KGHDR and CDR2 SFDVKD. The CDR3 is 15 amino acids. Germline trimming cut 4 bases from V and 0 bases from J; bases unmatched to any gene: 4. MiXCR, applied by TCRdb to the 5' RACE reads, yields one record per CDR3 protein. Of approximately 100,000 distinct CDR3 sequences listed, approximately 12% are singletons. Regarding the study as a whole: Certain responding clones were present in pre-infection memory, suggesting participation of cross-reactive memory.

The receptor's source is a man aged 18 to 30 who had mild COVID-19 (a few samples of this study predate the infection). Cell type and time point are not known. The genes are TRBV24-1 and TRBJ2-5, with TRBD2 matching over 7 bases. The sample comprised PBMCs or a T cell subset sorted from them (not recorded which). This CDR3 reads CATSDSGVYQETQYF. The CDR3 nucleotides read TGTGCCACCAGTGACAGCGGGGTGTACCAAGAGACCCAGTACTTC.